The rows below give T cell receptor beta chains drawn from one sample of a study of blood T cell repertoires in COVID-19. Data came from immunoSEQ multiplex PCR; TCRdb stores just in-frame clones and leaves some out. The data hold 250,000 or so clones, with around 81% observed a single time. The source material was peripheral blood. The receptor set was obtained from a woman in her fifties or sixties with active or convalescent COVID-19. Each CDR3 is given with its conserved first and last residue. The D gene is left open where the match is weak. Not all rows give a size; the values are once, few, many and, for expanded clones, a class.

TRBV3-1/TRBV3-2	TRBD2	.	TRBJ2-2	TGTGCCAGCAGCCGACTAGCGGGGGGGTTGTTGAACACCGGGGAGCTGTTTTTT	CASSRLAGGLLNTGELFF
TRBV30	TRBD1	.	TRBJ1-2	TGTGCCTGGAGTCGGACAGGGCTTGGCTACACCTTC	CAWSRTGLGYTF
TRBV7-9	.	.	TRBJ1-2	TGTGCCAGCAGCGTAACAGGGTGGGATGCTGGCTACACCTTC	CASSVTGWDAGYTF
TRBV6-5	TRBD2	.	TRBJ2-1	TGTGCCAGCAGTTCGGGACTAGCGGGGCACAATGAGCAGTTCTTC	CASSSGLAGHNEQFF
TRBV11-3	.	.	TRBJ1-1	TGTGCCAGCAGCTTATCCTGGCTTCCCATGATCGCTGAAGCTTTCTTT	CASSLSWLPMIAEAFF
TRBV6-5	TRBD1	.	TRBJ1-3	TGTGCCAGCAGAGGTAGCAGGGGGGGAAACACCATATATTTT	CASRGSRGGNTIYF
TRBV2	.	.	TRBJ1-2	TGTGCCAGCAGTACCAACCTCGAGCTCTATGGCTACACCTTC	CASSTNLELYGYTF
TRBV28	TRBD1	.	TRBJ1-1	TGTGCCAGCCACAGGGGGCGGGATACTGAAGCTTTCTTT	CASHRGRDTEAFF
TRBV18	.	few	TRBJ1-5	TGTGCCAGCTCTTCCCTTCGGGATAGCAATCAGCCCCAGCATTTT	CASSSLRDSNQPQHF
TRBV5-1	TRBD1	once	TRBJ2-6	TGCGCCAGCAGCTTGTCATTGACCCCAACAGGGGGTGGGGCCAACGTCCTGACTTTC	CASSLSLTPTGGGANVLTF
TRBV28	TRBD2	.	TRBJ2-1	TGTGCCAGCAGTCCAGGGGCTAGCGGGAGGACCGCCCCCAAGTTCTTC	CASSPGASGRTAPKFF
TRBV5-1	.	.	TRBJ2-2	TGCGCCAGCAGCCTCCGGGCTCAGGGCCCCACCGGGGAGCTGTTTTTT	CASSLRAQGPTGELFF
TRBV27	.	.	TRBJ1-4	TGTGCCAGCAGTTTATTGGGGGGGGCAACTAATGAAAAACTGTTTTTT	CASSLLGGATNEKLFF
TRBV6-1	TRBD2	.	TRBJ2-2	TGTGCCAGCAGTGAAGATACGAGACTAGCGGGGGTGATCACCGGGGAGCTGTTTTTT	CASSEDTRLAGVITGELFF
TRBV7-3	.	.	TRBJ1-1	TGTGCCAGCAGCTTAGCAGGGATGAACACTGAAGCTTTCTTT	CASSLAGMNTEAFF
TRBV24-1	.	.	TRBJ1-2	TGTGCCACCAGTCCAAGTGGAGGTATCTATGGCTACACCTTC	CATSPSGGIYGYTF
TRBV28	TRBD1	.	TRBJ1-2	TGTGCCAGCACCGACAGGGGTTGGTTTAACTATGGCTACACCTTC	CASTDRGWFNYGYTF
TRBV12-3/TRBV12-4	.	.	TRBJ1-2	TGTGCCAGCAGTACGGGACTGTCCTTGGGCTACACCTTC	CASSTGLSLGYTF
TRBV3-1/TRBV3-2	TRBD1	.	TRBJ2-1	TGTGCCAGCAGCCAAGGGGCAGGGGGTTACGATGAGCAGTTCTTC	CASSQGAGGYDEQFF
TRBV5-1	.	.	TRBJ1-2	TGCGCCAGCAGCTTGACAACCGGGGGGGGCTACACCTTC	CASSLTTGGGYTF
TRBV11-2	TRBD2	.	TRBJ2-5	TGTGCCAGCAGCTTAGGGCTAGCGGGCGGAGAGACCCAGTACTTC	CASSLGLAGGETQYF
TRBV16	.	once	TRBJ2-1	TGTGCCAGCAGCCAATCAGGAGGGGATGCTGAGCAGTTCTTC	CASSQSGGDAEQFF
TRBV2	.	.	TRBJ2-7	TGTGCCAGCAGAGTGGACAGAATCCTTCTCGACGAGCAGTACTTC	CASRVDRILLDEQYF
TRBV7-2	TRBD2	.	TRBJ2-3	TGTGCCAGCAGCTTAGACGGGGCGGGGGGGCCAACAGATACGCAGTATTTT	CASSLDGAGGPTDTQYF